One and the same sample provided the 3 T cell receptor beta chains below, sequenced in a study of Graves' ophthalmopathy and Graves' hyperthyroidism. RNA transcripts served as template for amplifying TCR beta CDR3 sequences. After a first-round RT-PCR with HTBI primers, a second-round multiplex PCR was run. TCRdb processed the multiplex PCR reads anew with MiXCR; each CDR3 protein has one entry. The repertoire holds roughly 400,000 distinct CDR3 sequences, with about a sixth as singletons. Sequencing used peripheral blood. Receptors originate from an adult woman with stable Graves' hyperthyroidism.

This clonotype appeared a single time. The chain employs TRBV20-1 and TRBJ2-5; 8 nucleotides align to TRBD2. There are 14 residues in the CDR3. The germline CDR1 and CDR2 sequences are DFQATT and SNEGSKA (reference sequence). The junction had 4 bases not matched to a gene; V was cut back by 1 base and J by 3 bases. The CDR3 DNA reads TGCAGTGCTAGAGCGGGAGGGTCGGAAGAGACCCAGTACTTC. This codes for CSARAGGSEETQYF.

This clonotype occurred a few times. This may be a read error, as it is one base from a much larger clone. The chain carries TRBV19 and TRBJ1-1, with D tentatively TRBD1 (6 bases). CDR3 size: 12 residues. In germline, CDR1 is LNHDA, CDR2 SQIVND (reference sequence). The CDR3 nucleotides read TGTGCCAGTAGGGAACAGGGCACTGAAGCTTGCTTT. Its translation is CASREQGTEACF.

A word on this clonotype: The junction does not match germline at one end; this may be a read error. This sequence joins TRBV27 and TRBJ2-6; 8 bases are shared with TRBD1. The CDR3 totals 18 residues. Germline V gene data show CDR1 as MNHEY and CDR2 as SMNVEV (reference sequence). The CDR3 spells CASSPLGTGLSGANVLSF. The CDR3 DNA reads as TGTGCTAGCAGTCCTCTAGGGACAGGACTCTCTGGGGCCAACGTCCTGAGTTTC.